Included here is one T cell receptor beta chain sequence, with context. The antigen it recognizes is unknown. Per-nucleotide qualities are absent, and no much larger clonotype sits a single base away. TCRbeta CDR3 regions were amplified by multiplexed two-step PCR using Vbeta-specific forward primers and Jbeta-specific reverse primers. The TCRbeta libraries were sequenced on an Illumina instrument via the immunoSEQ service. The published analysis was carried out like this. V, D and J genes were assigned using IMGT annotation, and counts were corrected for multiplex PCR bias using synthetic CDR3 analogues. In the immunoSEQ Analyzer, repertoire clonality was calculated as one minus normalized Shannon entropy. Clonal expansion was defined by Fisher's exact test with Benjamini-Hochberg false discovery rate control, using two-tailed P<0.01. Entries here come from immuneACCESS through TCRdb and include only in-frame sequences with V and J called. Some clones fail to appear in such tables; in the studies checked, an unresolved V gene covers under half of the shortfall, and the cause of the remainder is unknown. The V and J calls and the clone size are those of that table, but D and trimming were determined from the DNA. A total of 9,000 to 13,000 clones appear in this sample, 72% of them only once. The top ten hold 15% to 20% of the sample.

This sample stems from a study of regulatory dendritic cells for organ transplantation (dated by TCRdb to the late 2010s). General notes on the study: Before and after allostimulation with regulatory or mature dendritic cells, TCRbeta repertoires were sequenced from sorted naive and memory CD4+ and CD8+ T cells. The full study reports these points: Of the resting subsets, memory CD8+ T cells had the largest number of alloreactive TCR clonotypes. Only a couple of subjects were sequenced, and considerable between-individual heterogeneity in the alloreactive memory CD8+ T cell pool was noted by the authors. In both subjects, allostimulation led to expansion of memory CD8+ clones, although regulatory dendritic cells appeared to cause more limited expansion than mature dendritic cells did. The repertoires of naive CD4+ and CD8+ T cells were highly diverse, while memory cell repertoires were less diverse, with memory CD8+ cells being the most oligoclonal.

Naive T cells were sorted as CD45RA+ and memory T cells as CD45RO+ CD4+ or CD8+ cells by FACS. T cells for TCR sequencing came from two healthy control subjects. Unstimulated sorted T cell subsets served as baseline controls for the mixed lymphocyte reactions. Genomic DNA was extracted with the Qiagen DNeasy Blood & Tissue Kit. The germline V gene provides CDR1 LGHNA and CDR2 YSLEER. V and J lose 4 bases and 0 bases, and a span of 6 bases separates them. The CDR3 runs 13 amino acids, cysteine and phenylalanine included. The entry retains the CDR3 DNA only, 39 bases that are in frame from base 1. The receptor's source is a human donor in good health. The chain is assembled from TRBV4-3 and TRBJ1-2; no D gene is confidently identified. Input material: memory CD8+ T cells from blood. Interpreted using the paper, the cell subset or site label stands for: CD45RO+ memory T cells. The nucleotide sequence reads as follows: TGCGCCAGCAGCCTCTGGACTAACTATGGCTACACCTTC. It translates as CASSLWTNYGYTF.